These 10 T cell receptor beta chains were sequenced from one sample in a study of radiotherapy plus CTLA-4 blockade in lung cancer. Profiled with immunoSEQ multiplex PCR; TCRdb holds only in-frame clones, not every one. This sample has tens of thousands of clones; around four fifths occur once, and the top ten carry roughly 0.85%. Sequencing used peripheral blood, obtained from a patient treated with radiotherapy plus ipilimumab. The source of these receptors is a human donor with non-small cell lung cancer who had stable disease on radiotherapy plus ipilimumab.

In the case of this clone: Other DNA sequences in the same sample also yield this CDR3. The chain carries TRBV5-1 and TRBJ1-1; a possible D gene is TRBD1 (5 bases). This CDR3 comprises 13 residues. From germline, CDR1 is SGHRS and CDR2 YFSETQ. The germline V and J ends were trimmed by 5 bases and 0 bases, with 8 bases remaining between them. CDR3 nucleotides: TGCGCCAGCAGGGGACGGTTGAACACTGAAGCTTTCTTT. It encodes CASRGRLNTEAFF.

This chain connects TRBV9 to TRBJ2-2, with no clear D. CDR1 SGDLS and CDR2 YYNGEE come from the germline V gene. The CDR3 spans 14 residues. V lost 5 bases and J lost 0, with 8 bases in between. The CDR3 region has the DNA TGTGCCAGCAGTGACGGGTCGAACACCGGGGAGCTGTTTTTT. Translated, it gives CASSDGSNTGELFF.

In its sample, this clone was seen once. The chain combines TRBV5-1 with TRBJ2-1; no clear D gene. V was shortened by 8 bases and J by 4 bases, with 22 bases between the two germline ends. The CDR3 is 16 amino acids. Germline V lookup: CDR1 SGHRS, CDR2 YFSETQ. CDR3 sequence: CASKLMDGAIYNEQFF. The CDR3 region has the DNA TGCGCCAGTAAACTGATGGACGGAGCGATATACAATGAGCAGTTCTTC.

This clone was found a few times. This rearrangement joins TRBV2 to TRBJ2-7, with D tentatively TRBD1 (6 bases). Deletions cut 7 bases from V and 1 base from J, with 23 bases between. CDR1 is SNHLY, CDR2 FYNNEI, per germline. This CDR3 region has 17 residues. CDR3 bases: TGTGCCAGCACCTTTCAGGTCCGGACAGCCGTTTCCTACGAGCAGTACTTC. Amino acids: CASTFQVRTAVSYEQYF.

The CDR3 spells CASSGRTGYTEAFF. Here the CDR3 DNA reads TGTGCCAGCAGCGGACGGACAGGGTACACTGAAGCTTTCTTT. The chain has TRBV9 and TRBJ1-1; TRBD1 aligns across 8 bases. V was clipped by 3 bases and J by 3 bases; unmatched bases: 4. Per germline, CDR1 SGDLS and CDR2 YYNGEE. CDR3 length: 14 amino acids.

This chain links TRBV5-1 with TRBJ2-1; 11 bases fit TRBD1. The germline V gene has CDR1 SGHRS and CDR2 YFSETQ. There are 16 residues in the CDR3. Germline trimming cut 2 bases from V and 7 bases from J; bases unmatched to any gene: 8. CDR3 residues: CASSFGAGTGGNEQFF. As DNA, the CDR3 is TGCGCCAGCAGCTTCGGGGCCGGGACAGGGGGAAATGAGCAGTTCTTC.

V is TRBV7-3 and J is TRBJ2-1, with 11 bases lining up with TRBD1. The CDR3 has 16 amino acids. Germline V CDR1 and CDR2: SGHTA, FQGTGA. V lost 1 base to trimming and J lost 7 bases; unmatched junction nucleotides: 6. The DNA for the CDR3 is TGTGCCAGCAGCTTAAGGAGAGGGACAGGGGGGAATGAGCAGTTCTTC. This codes for CASSLRRGTGGNEQFF.

In this sample, this clone turned up once. The chain is built from TRBV11-2 and TRBJ2-3; the D gene could be TRBD1 or TRBD2 (5 bases each). The CDR3 loop spans 16 amino acids. Germline V gene lookup returns CDR1 SGHAT and CDR2 FQNNGV. Trimming removed 1 base from V and 6 bases from J, with 17 bases in between. The CDR3 bases are TGTGCCAGCAGCTTAGGTGAAGGCCTTGGGACGGATACGCAGTATTTT. It translates to CASSLGEGLGTDTQYF.

This chain connects TRBV5-5 to TRBJ2-7; TRBD2 aligns across 10 bases. The CDR3 runs 16 residues. Per the germline V gene, CDR1 is SGHKS and CDR2 is YYEKEE (reference sequence). The ends lost 1 base at V and 0 bases at J; junction bases unmatched: 4. CDR3 nucleotide sequence: TGTGCCAGCAGCTTGACCAGCGGGAGGGTCTCCTACGAGCAGTACTTC. Amino acid sequence: CASSLTSGRVSYEQYF.

The chain is built from TRBV2 and TRBJ2-1; TRBD2 matches 8 bases. Trimming at V came to 5 bases and at J to 9 bases, leaving 9 bases not matched to a gene. The germline V gene encodes CDR1 SNHLY and CDR2 FYNNEI. This CDR3 has 14 amino acids. The CDR3 reads CASSPRTSSVEQFF. The CDR3 DNA sequence: TGTGCCAGCAGTCCGCGGACTAGCTCGGTTGAGCAGTTCTTC.